The rows below give T cell receptor beta chains drawn from one sample of a study of T-cell memory formation after mild COVID-19. One entry per CDR3 protein results from TCRdb running MiXCR on the 5' RACE reads. The table includes about 350,000 distinct CDR3 sequences, over 13% detected once. Input material: PBMCs or a T cell subset sorted from them (not recorded which). These receptors all come from a man aged 18 to 29 who had mild COVID-19 (a few samples of this study predate the infection). Cell type and time point are not known. The CDR3 runs from the conserved cysteine through the conserved F or W. A D gene is named only where the DNA matches it firmly. Some rows have no size entry. The others give once, few or many, or a class for an expanded clone.

d_gene	v_gene	j_gene	abundance	CDR3nt	CDR3aa
-	TRBV12-3/TRBV12-4	TRBJ1-3	-	TGTGCCAGCAGTTTGAGGGGGTTAAACTCTGGAAACACCATATATTTT	CASSLRGLNSGNTIYF
-	TRBV10-3	TRBJ1-1	many	TGTGCCGTTGCCGGGACATCCTCAGGCGCTGAAGCTTTCTTT	CAVAGTSSGAEAFF
-	TRBV28	TRBJ2-3	many	TGTGCCAGCAGTTCCCCGGGGCACACAGATACGCAGTATTTT	CASSSPGHTDTQYF
TRBD1	TRBV29-1	TRBJ1-2	few	TGCAGCGTTGGTATTACCAGGACAGGGAAGGTTGGCTACACCTTC	CSVGITRTGKVGYTF
-	TRBV5-4	TRBJ2-1	-	TGTGCCAGCAGCTCGACCCAGATAGAGGGCGAGCAGTTCTTC	CASSSTQIEGEQFF
-	TRBV6-2/TRBV6-3	TRBJ2-2	once	TGTGCCAGCAGCTTCATGGGAGGCACCGGGGAGCTGTTTTTT	CASSFMGGTGELFF
-	TRBV5-6	TRBJ2-7	many	TGTGCCAGCAACTCGGACAGCTCCTACGAGCAGTACTTC	CASNSDSSYEQYF
TRBD2	TRBV4-3	TRBJ2-1	many	TGCGCCAGCAGCCAAGAGCTAGCGGGGGAAGGCAATGAGCAGTTCTTC	CASSQELAGEGNEQFF
-	TRBV7-9	TRBJ2-1	few	TGTGCCAGCAGCTCCGCCCCAGGGCATGAGCAGTTCTTC	CASSSAPGHEQFF
TRBD1	TRBV6-5	TRBJ2-6	-	TGTGCCAGCAGTTTAAGGGGGCTGGTTTCCGCGCGGGCCAACGTCCTGACTTTC	CASSLRGLVSARANVLTF
-	TRBV20-1	TRBJ1-5	few	TGCAGTGCCATGGACACCCGCTCCAATCAGCCCCAGCATTTT	CSAMDTRSNQPQHF
-	TRBV4-2	TRBJ2-7	few	TGTGCCAGCAGCCAAAGACAGAGCTCCTACGAGCAGTACTTC	CASSQRQSSYEQYF
-	TRBV6-6	TRBJ1-2	few	TGTGCCAGCAGTTATTACAGGGAAAGGAACTATGGCTACACCTTC	CASSYYRERNYGYTF
-	TRBV15	TRBJ2-5	-	TGTGCCACCAGCAGAGATACTGAGACCCAGTACTTC	CATSRDTETQYF
TRBD1	TRBV7-3	TRBJ1-3	-	TGTGCCAGCAGCTTAACCGGGACAGGGACAGGAAACACCATATATTTT	CASSLTGTGTGNTIYF
-	TRBV5-5	TRBJ2-2	-	TGTGCCAGCTCAGGGATAACGAACACCGGGGACCTGTTTTTT	CASSGITNTGDLFF
-	TRBV7-8	TRBJ1-1	-	TGTGCCAGCAGCTTAGAGCACCCCGGGATCGGAACTGAAGCTTTCTTT	CASSLEHPGIGTEAFF
-	TRBV25-1	TRBJ1-4	few	TGTGCCAGCAGTGAGATCGTGGCAACTAATGAAAAACTGTTTTTT	CASSEIVATNEKLFF
-	TRBV7-2	TRBJ2-5	-	TGTGCCAGCAGCCCGGGACAACCCATGGAGACCCAGTACTTC	CASSPGQPMETQYF
TRBD1	TRBV4-3	TRBJ1-6	few	TGCGCCAGCAGCCAAGATATTCCGGACAGGGGAAATTATAATTCACCCCTCCACTTT	CASSQDIPDRGNYNSPLHF
-	TRBV12-3/TRBV12-4	TRBJ2-1	-	TGTGCCAGCAGAGCCCTTCATATGGGACTTTACAATGAGCAGTTCTTC	CASRALHMGLYNEQFF
-	TRBV7-8	TRBJ1-4	-	TGTGCCAGCAGCTTATTAGAGGAAAAACTGTTTTTT	CASSLLEEKLFF
-	TRBV24-1	TRBJ2-7	-	TGTGCCACCAGTGTCTCAGGGGAGAGCTCCTACGAGCAGTACTTC	CATSVSGESSYEQYF
-	TRBV5-6	TRBJ1-5	-	TGTGCCAGCAGCTTTGATAGAAATCAGCCCCAGCATTTT	CASSFDRNQPQHF
TRBD1	TRBV28	TRBJ1-6	few	TGTGCCAGCAGTGACCTACAGGACAGGGTTTTT	CASSDLQDRVF